A selection of T cell receptor beta chains follows, all from one sample in a study of blood T cell repertoires in COVID-19. Clones were read by immunoSEQ multiplex PCR, and TCRdb kept only the in-frame ones, dropping some. The sample has roughly 64,000 clones; approximately 83% are singletons. Input material: peripheral blood. These receptors all stem from a middle-aged man with acute or convalescent COVID-19. The CDR3 runs from the conserved cysteine through the conserved F or W. The order of the fields is clone size, D gene, V gene, J gene, CDR3 protein, CDR3 DNA. A D gene is named only where the DNA matches it firmly. Clone size is shown for a subset of rows, as once, few, many or a class of expanded clone.

clone_size: .
d_call: TRBD1
v_call: TRBV5-4
j_call: TRBJ1-3
cdr3_aa: CASSLGQGPSGNTIYF
cdr3_nt: TGTGCCAGCAGCTTGGGACAGGGTCCATCTGGAAACACCATATATTTT

clone_size: .
d_call: .
v_call: TRBV2
j_call: TRBJ2-7
cdr3_aa: CANLGGGGHYEQYF
cdr3_nt: TGTGCCAACCTAGGGGGCGGGGGGCACTACGAGCAGTACTTC

clone_size: .
d_call: TRBD1
v_call: TRBV5-4
j_call: TRBJ1-2
cdr3_aa: CASSLGRGRDYGYTF
cdr3_nt: TGTGCCAGCAGCTTAGGAAGGGGGCGCGACTATGGCTACACCTTC

clone_size: .
d_call: TRBD1
v_call: TRBV7-8
j_call: TRBJ2-7
cdr3_aa: CASSPAGTGNYEQYF
cdr3_nt: TGTGCCAGCAGCCCTGCCGGGACAGGGAACTACGAGCAGTACTTC

clone_size: once
d_call: .
v_call: TRBV12-3/TRBV12-4
j_call: TRBJ1-2
cdr3_aa: CASSLGQNGYTF
cdr3_nt: TGTGCCAGCAGTTTAGGACAGAATGGCTACACCTTC

clone_size: .
d_call: .
v_call: TRBV4-1
j_call: TRBJ2-7
cdr3_aa: CASSQDSTGLYEQYF
cdr3_nt: TGCGCCAGCAGCCAAGATAGCACAGGGCTTTACGAGCAGTACTTC

clone_size: .
d_call: .
v_call: TRBV5-1
j_call: TRBJ2-7
cdr3_aa: CASSSAASYEQYF
cdr3_nt: TGCGCCAGCAGCTCGGCGGCCTCCTACGAGCAGTACTTC

clone_size: .
d_call: .
v_call: TRBV11-1
j_call: TRBJ2-5
cdr3_aa: CASSLTGTAYQETQYF
cdr3_nt: TGTGCCAGCAGCCTTACCGGGACTGCATACCAAGAGACCCAGTACTTC

clone_size: .
d_call: TRBD2
v_call: TRBV10-2
j_call: TRBJ2-1
cdr3_aa: CASSAQAGPYNEQFF
cdr3_nt: TGCGCCAGCAGTGCCCAAGCGGGGCCCTACAATGAGCAGTTCTTC

clone_size: .
d_call: .
v_call: TRBV5-5
j_call: TRBJ1-3
cdr3_aa: CASSLGGGTGNTIYF
cdr3_nt: TGTGCCAGCAGCTTGGGCGGAGGGACTGGAAACACCATATATTTT

clone_size: .
d_call: .
v_call: TRBV3-1/TRBV3-2
j_call: TRBJ1-2
cdr3_aa: CASSQYPHGYTF
cdr3_nt: TGTGCCAGCAGCCAATACCCACACGGCTACACCTTC

clone_size: .
d_call: .
v_call: TRBV19
j_call: TRBJ1-5
cdr3_aa: CASSTVTNQPQHF
cdr3_nt: TGTGCCAGTAGTACGGTCACTAATCAGCCCCAGCATTTT

clone_size: .
d_call: TRBD1
v_call: TRBV6-6
j_call: TRBJ1-5
cdr3_aa: CASSTRDRAIQPQHF
cdr3_nt: TGTGCCAGCAGTACGAGGGACAGGGCGATCCAGCCCCAGCATTTT

clone_size: .
d_call: .
v_call: TRBV24-1
j_call: TRBJ2-1
cdr3_aa: CATSDLANEQFF
cdr3_nt: TGTGCCACCAGTGATTTAGCTAATGAGCAGTTCTTC

clone_size: once
d_call: .
v_call: TRBV4-1
j_call: TRBJ2-6
cdr3_aa: CASSPPTSGANVLTF
cdr3_nt: TGCGCCAGCAGCCCCCCAACATCTGGGGCCAACGTCCTGACTTTC

clone_size: .
d_call: TRBD1
v_call: TRBV5-6
j_call: TRBJ1-2
cdr3_aa: CASSLGQGSGYGYTF
cdr3_nt: TGTGCCAGCAGCTTGGGACAGGGTAGTGGCTATGGCTACACCTTC

clone_size: .
d_call: .
v_call: TRBV30
j_call: TRBJ1-6
cdr3_aa: CAFTTGSSYNSPLHF
cdr3_nt: TGTGCCTTCACGACCGGGAGCTCCTATAATTCACCCCTCCACTTT

clone_size: .
d_call: .
v_call: TRBV18
j_call: TRBJ2-2
cdr3_aa: CASSLQRPSGELFF
cdr3_nt: TGTGCCAGCTCCCTACAGAGACCAAGCGGGGAGCTGTTTTTT

clone_size: .
d_call: TRBD1
v_call: TRBV7-9
j_call: TRBJ1-4
cdr3_aa: CASSPTTGFATNEKLFF
cdr3_nt: TGTGCCAGCAGCCCCACGACAGGGTTTGCAACTAATGAAAAACTGTTTTTT

clone_size: once
d_call: .
v_call: TRBV6-1
j_call: TRBJ2-3
cdr3_aa: CASSDPGAASTDTQYF
cdr3_nt: TGTGCCAGCAGTGACCCTGGGGCAGCTAGCACAGATACGCAGTATTTT

clone_size: .
d_call: .
v_call: TRBV10-3
j_call: TRBJ1-5
cdr3_aa: CAISDGGKPQHF
cdr3_nt: TGTGCCATCAGTGACGGGGGTAAGCCCCAGCATTTT

clone_size: .
d_call: .
v_call: TRBV19
j_call: TRBJ1-2
cdr3_aa: CASSIGPGVNNYGYTF
cdr3_nt: TGTGCCAGTAGTATTGGCCCGGGGGTTAATAACTATGGCTACACCTTC

clone_size: .
d_call: TRBD1
v_call: TRBV2
j_call: TRBJ2-1
cdr3_aa: CASRQTGGRVGQFF
cdr3_nt: TGTGCCAGCAGGCAAACAGGGGGCCGCGTCGGGCAGTTCTTC

clone_size: .
d_call: TRBD1
v_call: TRBV2
j_call: TRBJ1-1
cdr3_aa: CASTGGTGDATEAFF
cdr3_nt: TGTGCCAGCACCGGGGGGACAGGGGACGCCACTGAAGCTTTCTTT

clone_size: .
d_call: .
v_call: TRBV6-4
j_call: TRBJ2-7
cdr3_aa: CASDSEQYF
cdr3_nt: TGTGCCAGCGACAGCGAGCAGTACTTC

clone_size: .
d_call: TRBD1
v_call: TRBV29-1
j_call: TRBJ1-1
cdr3_aa: CSVTQGAGTEAFF
cdr3_nt: TGCAGCGTCACACAGGGGGCTGGAACTGAAGCTTTCTTT

clone_size: .
d_call: .
v_call: TRBV28
j_call: TRBJ1-5
cdr3_aa: CASGQLRQPQHF
cdr3_nt: TGTGCCAGCGGACAGCTCCGCCAGCCCCAGCATTTT

clone_size: .
d_call: TRBD1
v_call: TRBV28
j_call: TRBJ1-5
cdr3_aa: CASSRLTYPGQTNQPQHF
cdr3_nt: TGTGCCAGCAGTCGATTAACCTACCCGGGACAGACCAATCAGCCCCAGCATTTT

clone_size: .
d_call: TRBD1
v_call: TRBV4-1
j_call: TRBJ1-5
cdr3_aa: CASSQERTGNQPQHF
cdr3_nt: TGCGCCAGCAGCCAAGAGAGGACAGGGAATCAGCCCCAGCATTTT